A single sample gave rise to the 24 T cell receptor beta chains below, sequenced in a study of shared clonotypes between healthy human individuals. TCRdb keeps only in-frame clones here, not all; method: immunoSEQ multiplex PCR. The table lists some 1.5 million clones, 98% of them singletons. Sequencing input: naive CD4+ T cells sorted from blood. Subset denoted: CD45RA+ positively selected. The source of these receptors is a man aged 30 to 45 in good health.

The chain recombines TRBV27 with TRBJ2-7, with D possibly being TRBD1 (6 bases). V lost 7 bases to trimming and J lost 0 bases, with 16 bases between them. Germline-derived CDR1 and CDR2 are MNHEY and SMNVEV (reference sequence). CDR3 size: 15 residues. The CDR3 nucleotides read TGTGCCAGCACCCGGACAGCCTCCAGCTCCTACGAGCAGTACTTC. Translating it yields CASTRTASSSYEQYF.

The V gene is TRBV14, the J gene TRBJ2-7; D uncertain. V was cut by 1 base and J by 6 bases, with 13 bases left in between. Germline CDR1 is SGHDN and CDR2 is FVKESK. This CDR3 has 14 amino acids. CDR3 coding DNA: TGTGCCAGCAGCCAAGCTCTCCAGGCGGCCGAGCAGTACTTC. This translates into CASSQALQAAEQYF.

V is TRBV28 and J is TRBJ2-2; no clear D gene. V lost 2 bases to trimming and J lost 5 bases, with 15 bases between them. The CDR3 contains 16 residues. The germline gives CDR1 MDHEN, CDR2 SYDVKM. The CDR3 DNA reads as TGTGCCAGCAGTTTAGCTATCGGGTGGAAAACCGGGGAGCTGTTTTTT. It translates to CASSLAIGWKTGELFF.

The chain employs TRBV30 and TRBJ1-1, with a tentative D call TRBD1 (5 bases). CDR3 length: 15 amino acids. Germline V gene data show CDR1 as GTSNPN and CDR2 as SVGIG (reference sequence). V dropped 3 bases and J dropped 0 bases, with 14 bases sitting between them. In nucleotides, the CDR3 is TGTGCCTGGAGCTGGCGGGGCACACTGAACACTGAAGCTTTCTTT. It codes for CAWSWRGTLNTEAFF. Supplemented by reference TRBV30 and TRBJ1-1, the full variable domain reads SQTIHQWPATLVQPVGSPLSLECTVEGTSNPNLYWYRQAAGRGLQLLFYSVGIGQISSEVPQNLSASRPQDRQFILSSKKLLLSDSGFYLCAWSWRGTLNTEAFFGQGTRLTVV.

The rearrangement uses TRBV7-9 and TRBJ1-1; weak D call: TRBD1 (6 bases). This CDR3 has 13 amino acids. The V end was cut by 5 bases, the J end by 3 bases, with 10 bases between. CDR1 and CDR2 (germline): SEHNR, FQNEAQ (reference sequence). CDR3 region: CASSIGQYTEAFF. The CDR3 nucleotides are TGTGCCAGCAGCATCGGACAGTACACTGAAGCTTTCTTT.

As regards this clone: Other DNA sequences in this sample translate to the same CDR3. The chain couples TRBV18 to TRBJ1-5; no definite D call. The V end was cut by 2 bases, the J end by 4 bases, with 6 bases between. Germline V lookup: CDR1 KGHSH, CDR2 LQKENI. The CDR3 is 13 residues long. CDR3 sequence: CASSPGENQPQHF. In DNA form, the CDR3 reads TGTGCCAGCTCACCAGGGGAAAATCAGCCCCAGCATTTT.

The genes are TRBV6-1 and TRBJ1-1; D possibly corresponds to TRBD1 (5 bases). Germline CDR1 is MNHNS and CDR2 is SASEGT. With 3 bases removed from V and 0 bases from J, the gap between germline ends came to 8 bases. The length of the CDR3 is 14 residues. CDR3 in amino acids: CASSDAGMNTEAFF. CDR3 DNA: TGTGCCAGCAGTGATGCAGGGATGAACACTGAAGCTTTCTTT.

The V call is TRBV5-4, the J call TRBJ2-7; possibly TRBD2 for D (6 bases). V lost 0 bases and J 7 bases, leaving 20 bases between the germline ends. Germline V lookup: CDR1 SGHNT, CDR2 YYREEE (reference sequence). This CDR3 contains 16 residues. The CDR3 is CASSLDGGSGAREQYF. The CDR3 DNA sequence: TGTGCCAGCAGCTTGGACGGGGGTAGCGGCGCGAGGGAGCAGTACTTC.

The chain recombines TRBV5-8 with TRBJ1-2; TRBD1 agrees at 11 bases. The length of the CDR3 is 14 residues. The germline CDR1 and CDR2 sequences are SGHTS and YDEGEE. V lost 3 bases, J lost 7 bases, and 5 bases stayed unmatched. In DNA, the CDR3 is TGTGCCAGCAGCTACAGGACAGGGGGCCGTGGCTACACCTTC. Translation gives CASSYRTGGRGYTF. Together with reference TRBV5-8 and TRBJ1-2, the CDR3 gives the full variable domain: EAGVTQSPTHLIKTRGQQATLRCSPISGHTSVYWYQQALGLGLQFLLWYDEGEERNRGNFPPRFSGRQFPNYSSELNVNALELEDSALYLCASSYRTGGRGYTFGSGTRLTVV.

This clone was picked up one time. The chain couples TRBV7-2 to TRBJ2-1; tentative D call: TRBD1 (5 bases). Germline values: CDR1 SGHTA, CDR2 FQGNSA. Trimming removed 0 bases from V and 4 bases from J, with 13 bases in between. The length of the CDR3 is 16 residues. The CDR3 loop is CASSLASGNRYNEQFF. CDR3 bases: TGTGCCAGCAGCTTAGCGTCAGGGAATCGGTACAATGAGCAGTTCTTC.

The J gene is TRBJ2-3, the V gene TRBV5-8; no reliable D call. Germline CDR1 reads SGHTS; CDR2 reads YDEGEE. This CDR3 is 11 amino acids long. V was trimmed by 6 bases and J by 3 bases, leaving 5 bases between them. CDR3 sequence reads: CASTRTDTQYF. CDR3 DNA: TGTGCCAGCACGCGTACAGATACGCAGTATTTT.

The chain employs TRBV19 and TRBJ2-3, with D hard to call. Germline V gene sequence: CDR1 LNHDA, CDR2 SQIVND (reference sequence). The CDR3 spans 14 residues. Trimming took 5 bases from V and 2 from J, leaving 11 bases between them. CDR3 amino acids: CASSVVGPTDTQYF. CDR3 bases: TGTGCCAGTAGTGTGGTAGGGCCCACAGATACGCAGTATTTT.

The rearrangement uses TRBV10-1 and TRBJ2-1, with D possibly being TRBD2 (5 bases). Trimming stripped 0 bases from V and 4 bases from J, with 16 bases between. CDR3 length: 17 residues. The germline V gene encodes CDR1 WNHNN and CDR2 SYGVQD (reference sequence). The CDR3 coding sequence is TGCGCCAGCAGTGAGTCCCGGGGAGTGGGTTGGTACAATGAGCAGTTCTTC. Protein product: CASSESRGVGWYNEQFF.

The chain recombines TRBV5-6 with TRBJ2-4; D perhaps matches TRBD2 (6 bases). The V end lost 0 bases, the J end lost 0 bases, and 13 bases lay between the germline ends. CDR3 length: 17 residues. The germline V gene encodes CDR1 SGHDT and CDR2 YYEEEE. CDR3 region: CASSLGGGVKAKNIQYF. DNA of the CDR3: TGTGCCAGCAGCTTGGGCGGAGGGGTGAAAGCCAAAAACATTCAGTACTTC.

In this sample, this clone turned up a few times. V gene TRBV5-1 combines with J gene TRBJ2-1, with 12 bases that match TRBD2. Trimming at V came to 2 bases and at J to 7 bases, leaving 4 bases not matched to a gene. The length of the CDR3 is 15 residues. CDR1 and CDR2 from the germline V gene are SGHRS and YFSETQ. The CDR3 nucleotides read TGCGCCAGCAGCTTACTAGCGGGAGGAGGTAATGAGCAGTTCTTC. It specifies CASSLLAGGGNEQFF. Looking up the rest from reference TRBV5-1 and TRBJ2-1 gives the full variable domain: KAGVTQTPRYLIKTRGQQVTLSCSPISGHRSVSWYQQTPGQGLQFLFEYFSETQRNKGNFPGRFSGRQFSNSRSEMNVSTLELGDSALYLCASSLLAGGGNEQFFGPGTRLTVL.

On this clone itself: This sample also contains other DNA sequences that code for the same CDR3. This rearrangement joins TRBV18 to TRBJ2-5; D uncertain. V dropped 6 bases and J dropped 2 bases, with 7 bases sitting between them. The CDR3 spans 12 residues. CDR1 and CDR2 from the germline V gene are KGHSH and LQKENI. CDR3 in amino acids: CASSRPQETQYF. CDR3 nucleotides: TGTGCCAGCTCTCGTCCTCAAGAGACCCAGTACTTC.

V usage is TRBV5-1 and J usage is TRBJ1-1, with D uncertain. The V gene's germline CDR1 is SGHRS and CDR2 YFSETQ. Trimming removed 1 base at V and 1 base at J, with 11 bases between. The CDR3 covers 15 residues. CDR3 DNA: TGCGCCAGCAGCTTGTTTACAGCCGAGAACACTGAAGCTTTCTTT. Amino acids: CASSLFTAENTEAFF. Variable domain in full (rest from reference TRBV5-1 and TRBJ1-1): KAGVTQTPRYLIKTRGQQVTLSCSPISGHRSVSWYQQTPGQGLQFLFEYFSETQRNKGNFPGRFSGRQFSNSRSEMNVSTLELGDSALYLCASSLFTAENTEAFFGQGTRLTVV.

The chain has TRBV9 and TRBJ2-2, with 11 bases that match TRBD2. The CDR3 loop spans 20 amino acids. Germline V gives CDR1 SGDLS, CDR2 YYNGEE. V gave up 0 bases and J gave up 1 base; unmatched junction bases: 11. This CDR3 is CASSVGSGRALILNTGELFF. The CDR3 DNA sequence: TGTGCCAGCAGCGTAGGTAGCGGGAGGGCCCTTATCCTGAACACCGGGGAGCTGTTTTTT.

This chain connects TRBV27 to TRBJ2-2; D not certain. V was clipped by 5 bases and J by 3 bases, with 13 bases between them. CDR3 length: 15 residues. Per the germline V gene, CDR1 is MNHEY and CDR2 is SMNVEV (reference sequence). In DNA form, the CDR3 reads TGTGCCAGCAGTGCCCGGGTCCGGGACACCGGGGAGCTGTTTTTT. Protein sequence: CASSARVRDTGELFF.

The chain employs TRBV5-1 and TRBJ1-1; 8 bases align to TRBD1. There are 18 residues in the CDR3. The germline V gene has CDR1 SGHRS and CDR2 YFSETQ. Unmatched junction bases numbered 15, after V lost 4 bases and J lost 1 base. This CDR3 is CASSPRGQGPGPNTEAFF. The CDR3 DNA follows: TGCGCCAGCAGCCCCAGGGGGCAGGGCCCGGGCCCGAACACTGAAGCTTTCTTT.

J is TRBJ2-7 and V is TRBV10-3; D is perhaps TRBD2 (6 bases). The germline CDR1 and CDR2 sequences are ENHRY and SYGVKD. V lost 6 bases, J lost 5 bases, and 17 bases lay in between. CDR3 length equals 14 residues. The DNA for the CDR3 is TGTGCCATCAGGGGGGAGGCGGCAGCGAACGAGCAGTACTTC. Translating gives CAIRGEAAANEQYF.

V usage is TRBV10-3 and J usage is TRBJ2-1, with a weak D call TRBD2 (5 bases). Germline V lookup: CDR1 ENHRY, CDR2 SYGVKD. The CDR3 length is 16 residues. With 2 bases removed from V and 0 bases from J, the gap between germline ends came to 11 bases. CDR3 sequence: CAISEVGRGSYNEQFF. CDR3 sequence (DNA): TGTGCCATCAGTGAGGTCGGCCGGGGCTCCTACAATGAGCAGTTCTTC.

The chain couples TRBV7-9 to TRBJ2-1; D gene uncertain. V was shortened by 8 bases and J by 1 base, with 3 bases between the two germline ends. CDR1 and CDR2 (germline): SEHNR, FQNEAQ (reference sequence). The CDR3 extends over 11 amino acids. Written as DNA, the CDR3 is TGTGCCAGCGGGTCCTACAATGAGCAGTTCTTC. This translates into CASGSYNEQFF.

The rearrangement joins TRBV7-2 to TRBJ2-3; D is possibly TRBD2 (6 bases). This CDR3 has 15 residues. In germline, CDR1 is SGHTA, CDR2 FQGNSA. V was cut by 4 bases and J by 5 bases, with 16 bases left in between. CDR3: CASSWTGGTGDTQYF. CDR3 bases: TGTGCCAGCAGCTGGACCGGAGGGACCGGAGATACGCAGTATTTT.